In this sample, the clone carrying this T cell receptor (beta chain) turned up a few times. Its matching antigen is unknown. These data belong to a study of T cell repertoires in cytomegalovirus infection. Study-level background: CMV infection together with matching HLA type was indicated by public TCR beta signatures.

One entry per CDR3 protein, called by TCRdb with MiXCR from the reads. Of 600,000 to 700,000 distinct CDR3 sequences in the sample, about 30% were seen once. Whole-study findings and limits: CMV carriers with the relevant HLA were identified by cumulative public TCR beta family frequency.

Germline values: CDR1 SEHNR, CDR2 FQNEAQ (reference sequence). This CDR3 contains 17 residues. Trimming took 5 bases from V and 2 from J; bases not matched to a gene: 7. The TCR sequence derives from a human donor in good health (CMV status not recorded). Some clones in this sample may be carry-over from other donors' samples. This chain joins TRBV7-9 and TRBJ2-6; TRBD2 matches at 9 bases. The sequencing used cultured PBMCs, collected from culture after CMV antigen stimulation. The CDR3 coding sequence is TGTGCCAGCAGCCCCAGCGGGAGGCTCGCTGGGGCCAACGTCCTGACTTTC. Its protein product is CASSPSGRLAGANVLTF.